The T cell receptor beta chain under discussion was sequenced for a study of shared clonotypes between healthy human individuals. The CDR3 sequence is 15 residues long. With V trimmed by 4 bases and J by 5 bases, 8 bases remained unmatched. Germline V gene sequence: CDR1 SGHNT, CDR2 YYREEE (reference sequence). As for this clone: Its antigen is unknown.

Overall study results and limits: Generation probabilities of non-shared clonotypes were lower (relative to those shared by all four donors).

Method: immunoSEQ multiplex PCR; TCRdb's copy keeps in-frame clones and lacks some. This table holds roughly 2,300,000 clones, approximately 90% found once. V and J are TRBV5-4 and TRBJ2-1; 8 bases fit TRBD2. The source is a man aged 18-30 years in good health. Some clones in this sample may be carry-over from other donors' samples. The specimen sequenced was naive CD4+ T cells from PBMCs. Sample subset: CD45RA+ positively selected. CDR3 in amino acids: CASSLPGLGNNEQFF. The DNA of the CDR3 is TGTGCCAGCAGCCTACCGGGACTAGGAAACAATGAGCAGTTCTTC.